One sample yielded the 9 T cell receptor beta chains listed below, sequenced in a study of cytomegalovirus exposure and HLA in healthy donors. Primers included in the PCR were 60 Vbeta and 13 Jbeta primers. The method was immunoSEQ multiplex PCR; TCRdb's version includes in-frame clones alone and lacks a portion of them. Of around 200,000 clones listed, about three quarters are singletons. The specimen sequenced was PBMCs. These receptors originate from a man between 18 and 29 years old in good health and CMV-seronegative.

V and J are TRBV7-2 and TRBJ2-5, with 9 bases lining up with TRBD2. The CDR3 totals 18 residues. After removal of 0 bases from V and 1 base from J, the junction contained 9 bases not matched to a gene. Germline V lookup: CDR1 SGHTA, CDR2 FQGNSA. The CDR3 sequence is CASSLAGGASGVQETQYF. As DNA, the CDR3 is TGTGCCAGCAGCTTAGCCGGGGGAGCTAGCGGGGTCCAAGAGACCCAGTACTTC.

This chain uses TRBV5-6 with TRBJ1-5, with TRBD1 matching 8 bases. This CDR3 has 15 amino acids. V trimming: 0 bases; J trimming: 3 bases; junction bases outside the gene matches: 2. The germline CDR1 and CDR2 sequences are SGHDT and YYEEEE. The CDR3 sequence: CASSLADRDNQPQHF. The CDR3, as DNA: TGTGCCAGCAGCTTGGCGGACAGGGACAATCAGCCCCAGCATTTT.

The gene calls are TRBV6-6 and TRBJ2-3; TRBD2 matches 7 bases. With V trimmed by 2 bases and J by 2 bases, 4 bases remained unmatched. CDR1 MNHNY and CDR2 SVGAGI come from the germline V gene (reference sequence). The CDR3 is 15 residues long. The CDR3 is CASSYRRGTTDTQYF. The CDR3, as DNA: TGTGCCAGCAGTTACAGGCGGGGGACCACAGATACGCAGTATTTT.

The chain uses TRBV25-1 and TRBJ2-1; TRBD2 agrees at 9 bases. Germline lookup yields CDR1 MGHDK and CDR2 SYGVNS. The trim removed 3 bases at V and 2 bases at J, leaving 5 bases unmatched. The CDR3 is 16 residues long. In DNA form, the CDR3 reads TGTGCCAGCAGTGATGTGGTAGCGGGGGCCTACAATGAGCAGTTCTTC. This gives the protein CASSDVVAGAYNEQFF.

The V call is TRBV14, the J call TRBJ2-7; 11 nucleotides match TRBD1. CDR1 SGHDN and CDR2 FVKESK come from the germline V gene. The CDR3 loop spans 16 amino acids. The J segment lost 5 bases and the V segment lost 4 bases, leaving 10 bases of the junction unmatched. This chain's CDR3 is CASSRWAGQGGHEQYF. DNA for the CDR3: TGTGCCAGCAGCCGGTGGGCGGGACAGGGGGGCCACGAGCAGTACTTC. Supplemented by reference TRBV14 and TRBJ2-7, the full variable domain reads EAGVTQFPSHSVIEKGQTVTLRCDPISGHDNLYWYRRVMGKEIKFLLHFVKESKQDESGMPNNRFLAERTGGTYSTLKVQPAELEDSGVYFCASSRWAGQGGHEQYFGPGTRLTVT.

The V and J genes are TRBV28 and TRBJ2-7, with 11 nucleotides matching TRBD2. V shed 4 bases, J shed 2 bases, and the junction held 7 bases outside the gene matches. The CDR3 loop spans 16 amino acids. Germline-derived CDR1 and CDR2 are MDHEN and SYDVKM. CDR3 residues: CASSSKGLAVTYEQYF. CDR3 DNA: TGTGCCAGCAGTTCCAAGGGACTAGCGGTAACCTACGAGCAGTACTTC.

The J gene is TRBJ1-4, the V gene TRBV4-2; no definite D call. The V end was cut by 0 bases, the J end by 4 bases, with 12 bases between. The CDR3 sequence is 16 residues long. Germline loops: CDR1 LGHNA, CDR2 YNFKEQ. DNA of the CDR3: TGTGCCAGCAGCCAAGAAGCGACCCCGAGTAATGAAAAACTGTTTTTT. Translated: CASSQEATPSNEKLFF.

The J gene is TRBJ1-2, the V gene TRBV30, with D perhaps TRBD1 (5 bases). From germline, CDR1 is GTSNPN and CDR2 SVGIG (reference sequence). V was shortened by 1 base and J by 4 bases, with 10 bases between the two germline ends. The CDR3 length is 13 residues. The DNA for the CDR3 is TGTGCCTGGAGTGGACAGCAAAGCTATGGCTACACCTTC. This sequence encodes CAWSGQQSYGYTF.

The chain employs TRBV5-6 and TRBJ1-5; 10 bases are a match to TRBD1. This CDR3 is built from 15 residues. V was pared by 4 bases and J by 8 bases, with 9 bases of the junction left unmatched. Germline loops: CDR1 SGHDT, CDR2 YYEEEE. CDR3 residues: CASSLGTGVPEPQHF. The CDR3 DNA follows: TGTGCCAGCAGCCTCGGGACAGGGGTTCCTGAGCCCCAGCATTTT.